Sequencing of this T cell receptor beta chain was carried out in a study of cytomegalovirus exposure and HLA in healthy donors. The CDR3 totals 9 residues. This clone was found a few times. PCR amplification relied on 60 Vbeta primers (plus 13 Jbeta primers). Sequenced by immunoSEQ multiplex PCR; TCRdb stores in-frame clones only, minus some. Among under 200,000 clones listed, 75% were seen once. This receptor was identified in a male donor in good health and CMV-seronegative. Material for sequencing was PBMCs. The chain is built from TRBV12-2 and TRBJ2-1; no DNA check was done on the table's D call, TRBD2. TRBV12-2 is a documented pseudogene. CDR3 in amino acids: CASRFRQFF. DNA of the CDR3: TGTGCAAGTCGCTTCCGGCAGTTCTTC.